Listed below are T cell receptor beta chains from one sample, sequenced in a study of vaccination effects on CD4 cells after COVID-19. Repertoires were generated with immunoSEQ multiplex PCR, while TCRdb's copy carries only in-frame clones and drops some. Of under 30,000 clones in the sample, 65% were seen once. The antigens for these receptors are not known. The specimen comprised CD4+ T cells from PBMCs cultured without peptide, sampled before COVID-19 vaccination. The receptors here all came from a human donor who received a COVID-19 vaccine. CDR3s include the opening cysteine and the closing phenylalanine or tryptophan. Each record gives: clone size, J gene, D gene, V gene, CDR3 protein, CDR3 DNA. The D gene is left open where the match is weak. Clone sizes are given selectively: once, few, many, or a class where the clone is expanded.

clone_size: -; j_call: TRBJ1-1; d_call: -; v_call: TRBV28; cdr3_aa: CASSLMHTEAFF; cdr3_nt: TGTGCCAGCAGTTTGATGCACACTGAAGCTTTCTTT
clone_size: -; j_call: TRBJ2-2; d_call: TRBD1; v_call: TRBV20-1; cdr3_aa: CSASAGTGVAGELFF; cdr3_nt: TGCAGTGCTAGTGCCGGGACAGGGGTTGCCGGGGAGCTGTTTTTT
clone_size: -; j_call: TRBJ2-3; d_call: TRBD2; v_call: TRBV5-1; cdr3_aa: CASSLATSGGQDTQYF; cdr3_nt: TGCGCCAGCAGCTTGGCCACTAGCGGGGGGCAAGATACGCAGTATTTT
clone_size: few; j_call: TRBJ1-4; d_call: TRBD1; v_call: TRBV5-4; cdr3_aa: CASSLQGAEEKLFF; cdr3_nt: TGTGCCAGCAGCCTACAGGGGGCTGAGGAAAAACTGTTTTTT
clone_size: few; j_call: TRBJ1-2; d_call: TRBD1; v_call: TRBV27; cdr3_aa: CASSQQGALGGYTF; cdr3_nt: TGTGCCAGCAGTCAGCAGGGGGCCCTCGGCGGCTACACCTTC
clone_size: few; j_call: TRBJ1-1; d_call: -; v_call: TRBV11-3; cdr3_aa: CASSAQGGTSTEAFF; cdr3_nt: TGTGCCAGCAGCGCACAGGGTGGGACCAGCACTGAAGCTTTCTTT
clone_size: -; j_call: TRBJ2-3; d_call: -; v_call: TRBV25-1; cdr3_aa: CASSAGGGTDTQYF; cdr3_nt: TGTGCCAGCAGTGCGGGCGGCGGGACAGATACGCAGTATTTT
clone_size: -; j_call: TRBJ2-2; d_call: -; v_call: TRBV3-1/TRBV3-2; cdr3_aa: CASSQDRWNTGELFF; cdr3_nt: TGTGCCAGCAGCCAAGATCGGTGGAACACCGGGGAGCTGTTTTTT
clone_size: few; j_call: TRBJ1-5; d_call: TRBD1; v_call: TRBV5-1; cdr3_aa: CASSPGQGVFQPQHF; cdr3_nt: TGCGCCAGCAGCCCTGGCCAGGGGGTTTTCCAGCCCCAGCATTTT
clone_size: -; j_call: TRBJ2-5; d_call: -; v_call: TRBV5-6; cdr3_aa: CASSRRDSQETQYF; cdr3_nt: TGTGCCAGCAGCCGGCGGGACAGTCAAGAGACCCAGTACTTC
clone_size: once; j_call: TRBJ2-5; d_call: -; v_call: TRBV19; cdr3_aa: CASRGDRFFQETQYF; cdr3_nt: TGTGCCAGCCGGGGGGACAGATTTTTCCAAGAGACCCAGTACTTC
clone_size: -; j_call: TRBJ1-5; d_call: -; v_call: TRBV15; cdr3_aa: CATSRDPGGNQPQHF; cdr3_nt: TGTGCCACCAGCAGAGATCCGGGTGGCAATCAGCCCCAGCATTTT
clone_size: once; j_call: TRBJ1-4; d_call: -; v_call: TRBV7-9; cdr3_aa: CASSLVFLAGNNEKLFF; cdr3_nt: TGTGCCAGCAGCTTAGTTTTTTTGGCGGGAAATAATGAAAAACTGTTTTTT
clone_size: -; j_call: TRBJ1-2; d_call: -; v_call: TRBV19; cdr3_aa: CASSPGPGYGYTF; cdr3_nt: TGTGCCAGTAGTCCCGGACCTGGCTATGGCTACACCTTC
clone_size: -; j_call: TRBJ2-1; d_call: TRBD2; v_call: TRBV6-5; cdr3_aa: CASRNSGGSYNEQFF; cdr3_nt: TGTGCCAGCAGGAATAGCGGGGGATCCTACAATGAGCAGTTCTTC
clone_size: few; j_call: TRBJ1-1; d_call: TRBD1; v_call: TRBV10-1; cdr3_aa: CASSVSGGIEAFF; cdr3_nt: TGCGCCAGCAGTGTATCAGGGGGGATTGAAGCTTTCTTT
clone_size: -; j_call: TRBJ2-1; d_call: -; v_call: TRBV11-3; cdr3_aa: CASSSLSYNEQFF; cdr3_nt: TGTGCCAGCAGCTCCCTCTCCTACAATGAGCAGTTCTTC
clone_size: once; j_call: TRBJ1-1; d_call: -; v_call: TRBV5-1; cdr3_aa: CASRSNPGARTEAFF; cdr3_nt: TGCGCCAGCAGATCCAACCCGGGGGCTAGAACTGAAGCTTTCTTT
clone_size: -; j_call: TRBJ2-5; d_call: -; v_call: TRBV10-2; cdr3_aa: CASSLSTWETQYF; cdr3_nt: TGCGCCAGCTCTCTCTCCACATGGGAGACCCAGTACTTC
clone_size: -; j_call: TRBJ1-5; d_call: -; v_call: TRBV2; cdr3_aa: CASRGTYSNQPQHF; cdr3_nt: TGTGCCAGCAGAGGGACCTATAGCAATCAGCCCCAGCATTTT
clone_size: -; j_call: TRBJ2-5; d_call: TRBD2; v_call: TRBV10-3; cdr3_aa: CAIRTSSGEGTQYF; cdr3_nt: TGTGCCATCAGGACATCTAGCGGAGAGGGGACCCAGTACTTC
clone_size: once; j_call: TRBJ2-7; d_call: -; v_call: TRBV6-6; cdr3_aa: CASRDTNRFSLGEQYF; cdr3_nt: TGTGCCAGCAGAGATACCAACAGGTTTAGTCTGGGCGAGCAGTACTTC
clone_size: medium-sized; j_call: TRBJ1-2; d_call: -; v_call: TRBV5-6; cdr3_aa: CASSLQAGVYGYTF; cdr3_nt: TGTGCCAGCAGCTTGCAGGCGGGGGTCTATGGCTACACCTTC
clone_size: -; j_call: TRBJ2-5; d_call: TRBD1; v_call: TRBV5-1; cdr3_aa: CASSLESSGGETQYF; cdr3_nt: TGCGCCAGCAGCTTGGAGTCTTCAGGGGGAGAGACCCAGTACTTC
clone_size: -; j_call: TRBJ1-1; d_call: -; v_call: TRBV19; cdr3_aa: CASSKGERTEAFF; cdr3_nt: TGTGCCAGTAGTAAAGGGGAGAGGACTGAAGCTTTCTTT
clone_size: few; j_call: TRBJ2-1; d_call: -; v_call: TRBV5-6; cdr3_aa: CASSLPPGHNEQFF; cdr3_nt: TGTGCCAGCAGCCTCCCCCCGGGACACAATGAGCAGTTCTTC
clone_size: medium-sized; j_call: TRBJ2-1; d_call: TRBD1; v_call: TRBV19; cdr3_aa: CASTQKGGDEQFF; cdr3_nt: TGTGCCAGTACCCAAAAAGGGGGCGATGAGCAGTTCTTC
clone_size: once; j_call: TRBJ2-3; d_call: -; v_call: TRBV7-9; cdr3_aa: CASSPADTQYF; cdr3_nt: TGTGCCAGCAGCCCCGCGGATACGCAGTATTTT
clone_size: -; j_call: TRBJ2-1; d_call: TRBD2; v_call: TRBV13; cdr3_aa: CASSPLGLGILAGGASSYNEQFF; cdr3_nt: TGTGCCAGCAGCCCGTTAGGGTTGGGTATACTAGCGGGGGGCGCTAGCTCCTACAATGAGCAGTTCTTC
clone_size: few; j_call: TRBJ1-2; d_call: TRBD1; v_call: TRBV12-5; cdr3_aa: CASGLTPTGQNYGYTF; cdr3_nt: TGTGCTAGTGGTTTGACTCCGACAGGGCAAAACTATGGCTACACCTTC
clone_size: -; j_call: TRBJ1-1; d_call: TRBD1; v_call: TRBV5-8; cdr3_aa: CASSLGDRVNTEAFF; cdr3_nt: TGTGCCAGCAGCTTGGGGGACAGGGTGAACACTGAAGCTTTCTTT